The T cell receptor (beta chain) described here comes from a study of cytomegalovirus exposure and HLA in healthy donors. Only one count was recorded for this clone. Amplification used 60 Vbeta primers and 13 Jbeta primers. Generated by immunoSEQ multiplex PCR, the TCRdb table keeps only in-frame clones and is missing some. This table has about 140,000 clones, approximately 73% appearing once. The clonotype originates from a man aged 25-45 years in good health and CMV-seropositive. The sample comprised PBMCs.

This CDR3 reads CASRTGTAQETQYF. For the CDR3, the DNA is TGTGCCAGCAGGACCGGGACAGCACAAGAGACCCAGTACTTC. The chain has TRBV11-2 and TRBJ2-5, with 7 positions matching TRBD1. Germline CDR1 SGHAT, CDR2 FQNNGV. V shed 6 bases and J 2 bases; nucleotides not matched to a gene: 6. The CDR3 length is 14 residues. Variable domain in full (rest from reference TRBV11-2 and TRBJ2-5): EAGVAQSPRYKIIEKRQSVAFWCNPISGHATLYWYQQILGQGPKLLIQFQNNGVVDDSQLPKDRFSAERLKGVDSTLKIQPAKLEDSAVYLCASRTGTAQETQYFGPGTRLLVL.